Presented here are 26 T cell receptor beta chains from one specimen sequenced in a study of cytomegalovirus exposure and HLA in healthy donors (dated by TCRdb to about 2017). Libraries were built with the immunoSEQ multiplex PCR assay. TCRdb mirrors the immuneACCESS table, restricted to in-frame sequences. Some clones are absent from its copies; in checked studies, under half trace to an unresolved V gene, and the reason for the others is unknown. The sample table shows about 250,000 clones, and more than 85% are seen once. Together, the top ten hold more than 10% of the sample. Sequencing used PBMCs. All receptors derive from a man younger than 35 in good health and CMV-seropositive.

This sequence joins TRBV5-1 and TRBJ2-5, with D possibly called TRBD1 or TRBD2 (5 bases each). V was clipped by 1 base and J by 4 bases, with 14 bases between them. Germline CDR1 reads SGHRS; CDR2 reads YFSETQ. The CDR3 sequence is 15 residues long. CDR3 residues: CASSLQPGPGETQYF. The DNA of the CDR3 is TGCGCCAGCAGCTTGCAACCGGGACCCGGAGAGACCCAGTACTTC.

This chain uses TRBV5-6 with TRBJ1-5; a weak D match, TRBD1 (5 bases). The CDR3 length is 13 residues. Trimming removed 3 bases at V and 5 bases at J, with 9 bases between. Per germline, CDR1 SGHDT and CDR2 YYEEEE. The CDR3 loop reads CASSWGRDQPQHF. CDR3 in DNA: TGTGCCAGCAGCTGGGGACGGGATCAGCCCCAGCATTTT.

V gene TRBV6-1 combines with J gene TRBJ2-5; possible D gene TRBD1, 5 bases. Between the trimmed V and J ends, which lost 1 base and 0 bases, there was a span of 18 bases. This CDR3 has 18 residues. Germline assignment: CDR1 MNHNS and CDR2 SASEGT. CDR3 sequence reads: CASSEGTSSLWYQETQYF. The CDR3 DNA reads as TGTGCCAGCAGTGAAGGGACATCTTCCCTGTGGTACCAAGAGACCCAGTACTTC.

This clone was seen only once. This chain joins TRBV29-1 and TRBJ1-1; 10 positions match TRBD1. CDR3 length: 13 residues. The germline V gene encodes CDR1 SQVTM and CDR2 ANQGSEA. V trimming: 7 bases; J trimming: 4 bases; junction bases outside the gene matches: 6. The CDR3 loop reads CSGQGAVGTEAFF. Written as DNA, the CDR3 is TGCAGCGGACAGGGGGCGGTCGGCACTGAAGCTTTCTTT.

The rearrangement uses TRBV9 and TRBJ2-7, with a weak D call TRBD2 (6 bases). The germline V and J ends were trimmed by 6 bases and 4 bases, with 17 bases remaining between them. CDR3 length: 14 amino acids. Per germline, CDR1 SGDLS and CDR2 YYNGEE. In DNA, the CDR3 is TGTGCCAGCACGGTGGGAGCGGGCTTATACGAGCAGTACTTC. It yields the protein CASTVGAGLYEQYF.

The V call is TRBV27, the J call TRBJ1-2; D possibly corresponds to TRBD1 (6 bases). CDR3 length: 15 residues. The germline gives CDR1 MNHEY, CDR2 SMNVEV (reference sequence). V lost 5 bases and J lost 1, with 14 bases in between. This chain's CDR3 is CASSPQGNLNYGYTF. In DNA form, the CDR3 reads TGTGCCAGCAGTCCACAGGGAAACCTTAACTATGGCTACACCTTC.

The chain carries TRBV10-3 and TRBJ2-5, with 10 bases identical to TRBD2. The V segment lost 3 bases and the J segment 2 bases; nucleotides outside the gene matches: 18. Per the germline V gene, CDR1 is ENHRY and CDR2 is SYGVKD. The CDR3 runs to 20 residues. The CDR3: CAISDTSLLAGERDQETQYF. For the CDR3, the DNA is TGTGCCATCAGTGATACCTCACTTCTAGCGGGAGAGAGGGATCAAGAGACCCAGTACTTC.

This rearrangement joins TRBV5-4 to TRBJ2-1; 8 bases fit TRBD2. The CDR3 consists of 15 residues. Trimming cost V 2 bases and J 0 bases; bases outside gene matches: 1. CDR1 is SGHNT and CDR2 is YYREEE in the germline V gene (reference sequence). The CDR3 DNA follows: TGTGCCAGCAGCTTCAGCGGGGGCTCCTACAATGAGCAGTTCTTC. It is translated as CASSFSGGSYNEQFF. Variable domain in full (rest from reference TRBV5-4 and TRBJ2-1): ETGVTQSPTHLIKTRGQQVTLRCSSQSGHNTVSWYQQALGQGPQFIFQYYREEENGRGNFPPRFSGLQFPNYSSELNVNALELDDSALYLCASSFSGGSYNEQFFGPGTRLTVL.

The V and J genes are TRBV27 and TRBJ2-1, with 9 bases identical to TRBD2. The V and J ends lost 7 bases and 9 bases, in that order; junction bases with no gene match: 13. CDR1 MNHEY and CDR2 SMNVEV come from the germline V gene (reference sequence). This CDR3 is built from 15 residues. This chain's CDR3 is CASTSMGSGSIEQFF. The CDR3 DNA sequence: TGTGCCAGCACCAGCATGGGTAGCGGGAGTATTGAGCAGTTCTTC.

The chain carries TRBV14 and TRBJ2-5; D possibly corresponds to TRBD1 (6 bases). The ends were cut back, 7 bases at V and 4 bases at J, with 13 bases in the middle. The CDR3 is made up of 13 amino acids. Germline V gene sequence: CDR1 SGHDN, CDR2 FVKESK. CDR3: CASNLGGRETQYF. The DNA for the CDR3 is TGTGCCAGCAACCTAGGGGGTCGAGAGACCCAGTACTTC.

The rearrangement uses TRBV18 and TRBJ1-5; weak D call: TRBD1 (5 bases). V was clipped by 1 base and J by 5 bases, with 6 bases between them. Germline values: CDR1 KGHSH, CDR2 LQKENI. This CDR3 has 13 residues. The CDR3 protein is CASSPLRDQPQHF. In nucleotides, the CDR3 is TGTGCCAGCTCACCACTCAGGGATCAGCCCCAGCATTTT.

This clone has only one observation. The chain combines TRBV10-3 with TRBJ2-5; D might be TRBD1 (6 bases). CDR1 is ENHRY, CDR2 SYGVKD, per germline. The V gene lost 0 bases and the J gene lost 4 bases, with 9 bases spanning the gap. The CDR3 contains 14 residues. DNA for the CDR3: TGTGCCATCAGTGAGTCTCAAGGGGGAGAGACCCAGTACTTC. The encoded protein is CAISESQGGETQYF.

The rearrangement joins TRBV29-1 to TRBJ1-5; TRBD1 is a possible D gene (5 bases). Germline V CDR1 and CDR2: SQVTM, ANQGSEA. V was clipped by 7 bases and J by 4 bases, with 14 bases between them. CDR3 length: 13 residues. CDR3 protein: CSAVGGWNQPQHF. The CDR3 nucleotides read TGCAGCGCTGTGGGGGGGTGGAATCAGCCCCAGCATTTT.

The chain combines TRBV15 with TRBJ2-2, with TRBD1 matching over 7 bases. Germline-derived CDR1 and CDR2 are LNHNV and YYDKDF (reference sequence). This CDR3 is built from 15 residues. V shed 4 bases and J 7 bases; nucleotides not matched to a gene: 9. This chain's CDR3 is CATSKLRGQNGELFF. CDR3 bases: TGTGCCACCAGCAAACTTAGGGGGCAGAACGGGGAGCTGTTTTTT.

This sequence joins TRBV4-2 and TRBJ1-2, with 7 bases that match TRBD1. Germline trimming cut 4 bases from V and 6 bases from J; bases unmatched to any gene: 11. Germline loops: CDR1 LGHNA, CDR2 YNFKEQ. The length of the CDR3 is 15 residues. The CDR3 loop reads CASSLGLEGAHGYTF. For the CDR3, the DNA is TGTGCCAGCAGCCTAGGGTTGGAGGGGGCTCATGGCTACACCTTC.

The chain has TRBV19 and TRBJ2-1; 8 bases match TRBD2. V dropped 9 bases and J dropped 5; count of bases not matched to a gene: 21. In germline, CDR1 is LNHDA, CDR2 SQIVND (reference sequence). CDR3 length: 18 amino acids. This CDR3 is CASDSGAGGIVGHNEQFF. The CDR3 nucleotides are TGTGCCAGCGATAGCGGGGCCGGGGGGATAGTGGGCCACAATGAGCAGTTCTTC.

This chain uses TRBV28 with TRBJ2-1; 8 bases line up with TRBD2. From germline, CDR1 is MDHEN and CDR2 SYDVKM. This CDR3 has 14 residues. The J segment lost 0 bases and the V segment lost 10 bases, leaving 5 bases of the junction unmatched. CDR3 amino acids: CAIKRGGSYNEQFF. CDR3 coding DNA: TGTGCCATCAAACGGGGGGGCTCCTACAATGAGCAGTTCTTC.

The chain has TRBV25-1 and TRBJ2-7; TRBD1 aligns across 7 bases. Germline CDR1 MGHDK, CDR2 SYGVNS. The junction had 4 bases not matched to a gene; V was cut back by 3 bases and J by 2 bases. CDR3 length equals 14 residues. CDR3 region: CASSEGTGAYEQYF. The CDR3 coding sequence is TGTGCCAGCAGTGAGGGAACAGGGGCCTACGAGCAGTACTTC.

The rearrangement links TRBV29-1 to TRBJ2-7; no reliable D call. CDR1 and CDR2 from the germline V gene are SQVTM and ANQGSEA. With 3 bases removed from V and 4 bases from J, the gap between germline ends came to 16 bases. CDR3 length: 14 amino acids. CDR3: CSVDAGSGKYEQYF. The CDR3 coding sequence is TGCAGCGTTGACGCAGGCAGTGGAAAGTACGAGCAGTACTTC.

The CDR3 DNA reads as TGTGCCAGCAGTATAATCCGGGAAGGTAGCAATCAGCCCCAGCATTTT. This sequence encodes CASSIIREGSNQPQHF. V usage is TRBV28 and J usage is TRBJ1-5; D is uncertain. Germline V lookup: CDR1 MDHEN, CDR2 SYDVKM. This CDR3 has 16 amino acids. With 5 bases removed from V and 0 bases from J, the gap between germline ends came to 14 bases.

The rearrangement uses TRBV6-5 and TRBJ2-5; tentatively, D is TRBD1 (6 bases). This CDR3 has 14 residues. V was trimmed by 8 bases and J by 7 bases, leaving 20 bases between them. CDR1 and CDR2 (germline): MNHEY, SVGAGI. CDR3 in DNA: TGTGCCAGCGGGACACCGGGATCACATGCGACCCAGTACTTC. Its protein is CASGTPGSHATQYF.

This chain uses TRBV18 with TRBJ1-1; D not resolved. This CDR3 has 13 residues. In germline, CDR1 is KGHSH, CDR2 LQKENI. V gave up 5 bases and J gave up 1 base, with 8 bases separating them. The CDR3 region has the DNA TGTGCCAGCTCATCCGACTCGAACACTGAAGCTTTCTTT. As protein: CASSSDSNTEAFF.

This chain links TRBV6-5 with TRBJ1-4; D gene uncertain. The germline CDR1 and CDR2 sequences are MNHEY and SVGAGI. The CDR3 has 11 amino acids. V lost 4 bases and J 11 bases, leaving 8 bases between the germline ends. The CDR3 sequence is CASSSSGKLFF. Here the CDR3 DNA reads TGTGCCAGCAGTTCTTCCGGGAAACTGTTTTTT.

The count of this clone is one. The chain has TRBV14 and TRBJ2-3; a weak D match, TRBD2 (6 bases). Germline V gene sequence: CDR1 SGHDN, CDR2 FVKESK. Trimming took off 1 base at V and 4 bases at J, with 21 bases between the two ends. The CDR3 is 18 amino acids. CDR3 region: CASSQGLFTGVGADTQYF. CDR3 nucleotides: TGTGCCAGCAGCCAAGGACTGTTCACGGGAGTGGGGGCAGATACGCAGTATTTT.

The rearrangement joins TRBV29-1 to TRBJ1-1; perhaps TRBD1 as D (5 bases). CDR1 is SQVTM and CDR2 is ANQGSEA in the germline V gene. The CDR3 runs to 13 residues. Trimming left V 3 bases short and J 7 bases short, with 15 bases between. In DNA form, the CDR3 reads TGCAGCGTTGACGGGCAGGGAAGGGGTGAAGCTTTCTTT. Translating gives CSVDGQGRGEAFF.

This sequence joins TRBV5-1 and TRBJ2-5, with D perhaps TRBD2 (6 bases). The germline V gene has CDR1 SGHRS and CDR2 YFSETQ. V lost 2 bases and J 5 bases, leaving 16 bases between the germline ends. This CDR3 contains 15 residues. CDR3 sequence reads: CASSFGGSGMETQYF. Here the CDR3 DNA reads TGCGCCAGCAGCTTTGGAGGGAGTGGCATGGAGACCCAGTACTTC.